The 14 T cell receptor beta chains below come from one sample, sequenced in a study of OX40 agonist ivuxolimab in advanced cancers. Produced via immunoSEQ multiplex PCR; TCRdb's table is partial and in-frame only. The top ten clones hold roughly 40% of a sample with thousands of clones, approximately 70% of them seen once. Source: CD4+ or CD8+ T cells sorted from blood, taken in a trial of the OX40 agonist ivuxolimab. The receptor source for this set is an adult with an advanced solid tumor such as melanoma, head and neck, liver or kidney cancer.

The chain couples TRBV2 to TRBJ2-5, with D maybe TRBD1 (6 bases). The CDR3 is made up of 14 amino acids. V lost 3 bases and J lost 5, with 13 bases in between. Germline values: CDR1 SNHLY, CDR2 FYNNEI. Here the CDR3 reads CASSEGRGQETQYF. CDR3 DNA sequence: TGTGCCAGCAGTGAGGGCAGGGGCCAGGAGACCCAGTACTTC.

The chain has TRBV7-8 and TRBJ2-7; possibly TRBD1 or TRBD2 for D (6 bases each). Germline V gives CDR1 SGHVS, CDR2 FQNEAQ. The CDR3 has 15 residues. V was clipped by 5 bases and J by 3 bases, with 17 bases between them. The CDR3 protein is CASSPVVRGGYEQYF. The CDR3 DNA follows: TGTGCCAGCAGCCCCGTCGTCAGGGGAGGCTACGAGCAGTACTTC.

The chain uses TRBV6-6 and TRBJ1-5; no firm D call. The CDR3 covers 14 residues. V gave up 7 bases and J gave up 4 bases, with 14 bases separating them. From germline, CDR1 is MNHNY and CDR2 SVGAGI (reference sequence). DNA for the CDR3: TGTGCCAGCAATACCGACTCCCCTAATCAGCCCCAGCATTTT. Translating it yields CASNTDSPNQPQHF.

The chain employs TRBV7-9 and TRBJ1-1; a weak D match, TRBD1 (6 bases). Germline V CDR1 and CDR2: SEHNR, FQNEAQ (reference sequence). This CDR3 has 12 amino acids. The V and J ends lost 5 bases and 8 bases respectively, with 12 bases between them. The CDR3: CASSPGGGEAFF. CDR3 bases: TGTGCCAGCAGCCCCGGGGGGGGCGAAGCTTTCTTT.

For this clone: The CDR3 carries no conserved terminal phenylalanine or tryptophan, so it likely arises from a read error. The V and J genes are TRBV27 and TRBJ2-2, with D possibly being TRBD1 (5 bases). Between the trimmed V and J ends, which lost 5 bases and 6 bases, there was a span of 10 bases. CDR3 size: 13 residues. Germline lookup yields CDR1 MNHEY and CDR2 SMNVEV (reference sequence). The CDR3 sequence is CASSHEGAGELFP. In nucleotides, the CDR3 is TGTGCCAGCAGTCACGAAGGGGCCGGGGAGCTGTTTCCT.

The chain has TRBV6-1 and TRBJ2-5; D is perhaps TRBD2 (5 bases). The CDR3 has 15 amino acids. Per germline, CDR1 MNHNS and CDR2 SASEGT. Trimming left V 1 base short and J 0 bases short, with 9 bases between. CDR3: CASSEGGRNQETQYF. DNA for the CDR3: TGTGCCAGCAGTGAAGGTGGGAGAAACCAAGAGACCCAGTACTTC.

The chain carries TRBV28 and TRBJ2-4; maybe TRBD1 (5 bases). V was cut by 6 bases and J by 0 bases, with 18 bases left in between. Germline V gene lookup returns CDR1 MDHEN and CDR2 SYDVKM. The CDR3 runs to 17 residues. CDR3 amino acids: CASSTPRQMTAKNIQYF. CDR3 nucleotide sequence: TGTGCCAGCAGCACACCCAGACAGATGACAGCCAAAAACATTCAGTACTTC.

The gene calls are TRBV10-2 and TRBJ1-5, with TRBD1 identical over 9 bases. V shed 3 bases and J 2 bases; nucleotides not matched to a gene: 5. CDR3 length: 16 amino acids. Per the germline V gene, CDR1 is WSHSY and CDR2 is SAAADI. The CDR3 coding sequence is TGCGCCAGCAGTGACTACAGGGGGCTTGGCAATCAGCCCCAGCATTTT. The encoded protein is CASSDYRGLGNQPQHF.

In the case of this clone: Since a much larger clone is just one base distant, this may be a read error. The identical CDR3 is also encoded by other nucleotide sequences in the sample. This chain joins TRBV19 and TRBJ1-1, with 8 bases that match TRBD1. Germline CDR1 reads LNHDA; CDR2 reads SQIVND (reference sequence). This CDR3 has 17 amino acids. The DNA for the CDR3 is TGTGCCAGTAGTATAGATGTAAGCAGGGGGCCGAACACTGAAGCTTTCTTC. Protein sequence: CASSIDVSRGPNTEAFF.

This clone was counted a few times. The chain is built from TRBV27 and TRBJ2-7; D remains ambiguous. V lost 2 bases and J lost 3, with 8 bases in between. Germline CDR1 is MNHEY and CDR2 is SMNVEV (reference sequence). This CDR3 has 13 amino acids. The CDR3 protein is CASSLRLNYEQYF. CDR3 coding DNA: TGTGCCAGCAGTTTAAGGCTAAACTACGAGCAGTACTTC.

This clone is large within its sample. V is TRBV18 and J is TRBJ2-1; D may be TRBD1 or TRBD2 (7 bases each). V dropped 2 bases and J dropped 15 bases, with 17 bases sitting between them. The CDR3 covers 13 residues. The germline gives CDR1 KGHSH, CDR2 LQKENI. CDR3 sequence reads: CASSPKGRGGSFF. The DNA for the CDR3 is TGTGCCAGCTCACCAAAAGGCAGGGGGGGTTCGTTCTTC.

The chain links TRBV9 to TRBJ1-2; maybe TRBD1 (5 bases). Looked up from germline, CDR1 is SGDLS and CDR2 is YYNGEE. There are 16 residues in the CDR3. V was pared by 4 bases and J by 0 bases, with 16 bases between. CDR3 region: CASSSEEGITNYGYTF. In DNA, the CDR3 is TGTGCCAGCAGCTCCGAGGAGGGGATCACTAACTATGGCTACACCTTC.

J is TRBJ1-5 and V is TRBV2; D gene ambiguous. CDR3 length: 13 residues. V was trimmed by 4 bases and J by 7 bases, leaving 11 bases between them. Germline values: CDR1 SNHLY, CDR2 FYNNEI. The chain's CDR3 is CASSAGSRQPQHF. As DNA, the CDR3 is TGTGCCAGCAGTGCGGGCAGCCGGCAGCCCCAGCATTTT.

The chain links TRBV29-1 to TRBJ1-2, with TRBD1 matching over 9 bases. The CDR3 consists of 16 residues. Germline loops: CDR1 SQVTM, CDR2 ANQGSEA. V was clipped by 2 bases and J by 0 bases; unmatched bases: 7. CDR3 residues: CSVESPGQGSNYGYTF. Here the CDR3 DNA reads TGCAGCGTTGAATCTCCCGGACAGGGGTCTAACTATGGCTACACCTTC.